This passage covers 21 T cell receptor beta chains from one sample sequenced in a study of blood T cell repertoires in COVID-19. The repertoire was sequenced with immunoSEQ multiplex PCR; TCRdb's copy has only in-frame clones and lacks some. The sample has 200,000 to 250,000 clones; approximately 84% are singletons. Source material: peripheral blood. Every receptor here comes from a man in his forties or fifties with acute or convalescent COVID-19.

This clone was picked up a small number of times. The chain carries TRBV10-3 and TRBJ1-1, with D unclear. This CDR3 comprises 15 residues. CDR1 and CDR2 (germline): ENHRY, SYGVKD. Between the trimmed V and J ends, which lost 0 bases and 1 base, there was a span of 9 bases. The chain's CDR3 is CAISESAGENTEAFF. CDR3 coding DNA: TGTGCCATCAGTGAGTCGGCCGGAGAGAACACTGAAGCTTTCTTT.

The chain combines TRBV19 with TRBJ2-1, with 10 positions matching TRBD2. CDR1 is LNHDA and CDR2 is SQIVND in the germline V gene (reference sequence). The CDR3 sequence is 16 residues long. The V and J ends lost 2 bases and 6 bases, in that order; junction bases with no gene match: 7. CDR3 DNA: TGTGCCAGTAGTATAAGCCCAGCGGGGGGGCCCAATGAGCAGTTCTTC. Encoded protein: CASSISPAGGPNEQFF.

This clone occurred a few times. This specimen includes other DNA sequences encoding the same CDR3. The V and J genes are TRBV12-3 or TRBV12-4 and TRBJ1-1; D perhaps matches TRBD1 (6 bases). Trimming shortened V by 4 bases and J by 8 bases, and 11 bases separated the two germline ends. This CDR3 has 12 residues. DNA of the CDR3: TGTGCCAGCAGTTCCAGGGGAACGGAAGCTTTCTTT. It translates to CASSSRGTEAFF.

The chain has TRBV30 and TRBJ2-1, with 8 bases lining up with TRBD2. V lost 0 bases and J lost 6; bases outside the gene matches: 7. Germline assignment: CDR1 GTSNPN and CDR2 SVGIG (reference sequence). The CDR3 has 15 residues. The CDR3 DNA reads as TGTGCCTGGAGTGTAGGAGCGGGGGTGCCCAATGAGCAGTTCTTC. Its protein product is CAWSVGAGVPNEQFF.

The chain is built from TRBV30 and TRBJ2-3, with no clear D. The CDR3 runs 15 residues. Trimming shortened V by 3 bases and J by 1 base, and 14 bases separated the two germline ends. Germline-derived CDR1 and CDR2 are GTSNPN and SVGIG (reference sequence). This CDR3 is CAWRADSYGTDTQYF. The CDR3 nucleotides read TGTGCCTGGAGAGCTGACTCCTACGGCACAGATACGCAGTATTTT.

The chain uses TRBV14 and TRBJ2-1; 9 bases are a match to TRBD2. The V gene end was trimmed by 1 base and the J gene end by 4 bases; junction bases not matched to a gene: 2. The V gene's germline CDR1 is SGHDN and CDR2 FVKESK. The CDR3 covers 15 residues. CDR3 bases: TGTGCCAGCAGCCAAGGACTAGCGGATTACAATGAGCAGTTCTTC. Translation: CASSQGLADYNEQFF. Looking up the rest from reference TRBV14 and TRBJ2-1 gives the full variable domain: EAGVTQFPSHSVIEKGQTVTLRCDPISGHDNLYWYRRVMGKEIKFLLHFVKESKQDESGMPNNRFLAERTGGTYSTLKVQPAELEDSGVYFCASSQGLADYNEQFFGPGTRLTVL.

The chain is built from TRBV19 and TRBJ2-1, with 8 bases that match TRBD1. The CDR3 is made up of 14 amino acids. The germline CDR1 and CDR2 sequences are LNHDA and SQIVND (reference sequence). Trimming took 3 bases from V and 5 from J; bases not matched to a gene: 3. Written as DNA, the CDR3 is TGTGCCAGTAGTATTTTCAGGGGGCACAATGAGCAGTTCTTC. It yields the protein CASSIFRGHNEQFF.

The genes are TRBV7-6 and TRBJ1-6, with 11 positions matching TRBD1. CDR3 length: 15 amino acids. Germline V gene sequence: CDR1 SGHVS, CDR2 FNYEAQ. The V segment lost 1 base and the J segment 11 bases; nucleotides outside the gene matches: 4. The CDR3 DNA reads as TGTGCCAGCAGCTTAGGGGGGACAGGGGGTACACCCCTCCACTTT. Translated: CASSLGGTGGTPLHF.

V is TRBV2 and J is TRBJ2-1; TRBD2 might be the D (6 bases). CDR3 length equals 14 residues. The germline V gene has CDR1 SNHLY and CDR2 FYNNEI. Trimming cost V 3 bases and J 10 bases, with 16 bases left between them. CDR3 bases: TGTGCCAGCAGTGAGGACGGGGGTAAGAGCGAGCAGTTCTTC. This encodes CASSEDGGKSEQFF. Together with reference TRBV2 and TRBJ2-1, the CDR3 gives the full variable domain: EPEVTQTPSHQVTQMGQEVILRCVPISNHLYFYWYRQILGQKVEFLVSFYNNEISEKSEIFDDQFSVERPDGSNFTLKIRSTKLEDSAMYFCASSEDGGKSEQFFGPGTRLTVL.

V usage is TRBV6-2 or TRBV6-3 and J usage is TRBJ2-3, with D possibly TRBD1 on 6 matching bases. The CDR3 covers 15 residues. Per germline, CDR1 MNHEY and CDR2 SVGEGT. Trimming cost V 6 bases and J 1 base, with 14 bases left between them. CDR3: CASSPTGPRTDTQYF. The CDR3 DNA sequence: TGTGCCAGCAGCCCGACAGGACCTCGCACAGATACGCAGTATTTT.

The CDR3 nucleotides read TGTGCCAGCAGTTTCACCGGGACAGGGGGCGAGCAGTACTTC. Its protein product is CASSFTGTGGEQYF. The chain is built from TRBV6-5 and TRBJ2-7; 11 bases match TRBD1. V was clipped by 4 bases and J by 6 bases; unmatched bases: 5. Germline V gives CDR1 MNHEY, CDR2 SVGAGI. CDR3 length equals 14 residues.

The V and J genes are TRBV5-8 and TRBJ2-3, with TRBD1 matching 10 bases. V trimming: 0 bases; J trimming: 4 bases; junction bases outside the gene matches: 5. The CDR3 consists of 16 residues. CDR1 SGHTS and CDR2 YDEGEE come from the germline V gene. CDR3 sequence reads: CASSLGQGAAADTQYF. CDR3 sequence (DNA): TGTGCCAGCAGCTTGGGACAGGGGGCTGCTGCAGATACGCAGTATTTT.

This chain connects TRBV5-8 to TRBJ2-5; 9 bases line up with TRBD2. The CDR3 loop spans 17 amino acids. Germline trimming cut 0 bases from V and 0 bases from J; bases unmatched to any gene: 6. Germline V lookup: CDR1 SGHTS, CDR2 YDEGEE. CDR3 nucleotide sequence: TGTGCCAGCAGCTTGGCCGTTGCGGGGGGGGACCAAGAGACCCAGTACTTC. Translated: CASSLAVAGGDQETQYF.

The V gene is TRBV7-8, the J gene TRBJ2-1, with 9 bases that match TRBD2. V trimming: 5 bases; J trimming: 2 bases; junction bases outside the gene matches: 4. This CDR3 comprises 15 residues. Germline CDR1 SGHVS, CDR2 FQNEAQ. CDR3 nucleotides: TGTGCCAGCAGCCAGCGGGGGGACGCCTACAATGAGCAGTTCTTC. It codes for CASSQRGDAYNEQFF.

The gene calls are TRBV5-1 and TRBJ1-4; TRBD1 aligns across 10 bases. Trimming removed 4 bases from V and 6 bases from J; junction bases left unmatched: 9. Germline loops: CDR1 SGHRS, CDR2 YFSETQ. The CDR3 is 16 amino acids. Here the CDR3 reads CASSGGTGVGDEKLFF. The CDR3, as DNA: TGCGCCAGCAGCGGTGGGACAGGGGTGGGAGATGAAAAACTGTTTTTT.

The chain recombines TRBV19 with TRBJ1-2; 10 bases agree with TRBD1. The CDR3 consists of 14 residues. Per the germline V gene, CDR1 is LNHDA and CDR2 is SQIVND (reference sequence). The V gene end was trimmed by 4 bases and the J gene end by 5 bases; junction bases not matched to a gene: 4. CDR3 DNA: TGTGCCAGTAGTACTCCGGGACAGGGGTATGGCTACACCTTC. Its protein is CASSTPGQGYGYTF.

V and J are TRBV27 and TRBJ1-6; perhaps TRBD1 as D (5 bases). Germline CDR1 reads MNHEY; CDR2 reads SMNVEV (reference sequence). CDR3 length equals 13 residues. Trimming left V 2 bases short and J 12 bases short, with 11 bases between. CDR3 nucleotides: TGTGCCAGCAGTTTAGCGGGGGGGAAACCCCTCCACTTT. Translating gives CASSLAGGKPLHF.

Written as DNA, the CDR3 is TGTGCCACGGTCAGGGATTATGGCTACACCTTC. Encoded protein: CATVRDYGYTF. V and J are TRBV2 and TRBJ1-2; D is perhaps TRBD1 (5 bases). Germline V CDR1 and CDR2: SNHLY, FYNNEI. The length of the CDR3 is 11 residues. Trimming pared 10 bases from V and 5 bases from J, leaving 11 bases between.

The V and J genes are TRBV11-2 and TRBJ2-7; 7 bases are shared with TRBD1. Losses at the gene ends were 5 bases for V and 13 bases for J; bases not matched to a gene: 17. In germline, CDR1 is SGHAT, CDR2 FQNNGV. CDR3 size: 14 residues. The CDR3, as DNA: TGTGCCAGCAGCCCGAAGAGGGGGCTGGACCCCCCTTACTTC. It codes for CASSPKRGLDPPYF. Full variable domain (missing parts from reference TRBV11-2 and TRBJ2-7): EAGVAQSPRYKIIEKRQSVAFWCNPISGHATLYWYQQILGQGPKLLIQFQNNGVVDDSQLPKDRFSAERLKGVDSTLKIQPAKLEDSAVYLCASSPKRGLDPPYFGPGTRLTVT.

This clone was picked up a small number of times. The chain has TRBV5-6 and TRBJ1-5; 7 bases match TRBD1. Germline CDR1 is SGHDT and CDR2 is YYEEEE. With V trimmed by 0 bases and J by 0 bases, 3 bases remained unmatched. The CDR3 loop spans 16 amino acids. In DNA, the CDR3 is TGTGCCAGCAGCTTGGGTAGGACAGGTAGCAATCAGCCCCAGCATTTT. It translates to CASSLGRTGSNQPQHF.

The chain is built from TRBV25-1 and TRBJ2-7; TRBD2 matches 10 bases. The CDR3 runs 14 residues. J gave up 0 bases and V 4 bases, and 0 bases lay outside the gene matches. CDR1 and CDR2 (germline): MGHDK, SYGVNS. CDR3 sequence reads: CASSASGGSYEQYF. The CDR3 nucleotides are TGTGCCAGCAGTGCTAGCGGGGGCTCCTACGAGCAGTACTTC.